The 13 T cell receptor beta chains below were found in one sample sequenced in a study of multiple sclerosis patients with progressive multifocal leukoencephalopathy. Time point of the sample: time of PML onset. The method was immunoSEQ multiplex PCR; TCRdb's version includes in-frame clones alone and lacks a portion of them. The sample carries tens of thousands of clones, around 85% recorded once. The sequencing here drew on PBMCs, taken from a patient treated with natalizumab. The receptors were gathered from a woman under 40 with progressive multifocal leukoencephalopathy.

This chain uses TRBV19 with TRBJ1-5; D unclear. CDR1 LNHDA and CDR2 SQIVND come from the germline V gene (reference sequence). CDR3 size: 15 residues. V shed 1 base and J shed 4 bases, with 11 bases lying between them. The CDR3 DNA reads as TGTGCCAGTAGTATAGCGCCTGTGATGAATCAGCCCCAGCATTTT. Its translation is CASSIAPVMNQPQHF.

The chain is built from TRBV19 and TRBJ2-1; 10 bases align to TRBD2. The V gene's germline CDR1 is LNHDA and CDR2 SQIVND (reference sequence). V was pared by 4 bases and J by 8 bases, with 17 bases of the junction left unmatched. The CDR3 runs to 18 residues. Here the CDR3 reads CASSTLAGAPQANDEQFF. CDR3 DNA sequence: TGTGCCAGTAGTACCCTAGCGGGAGCGCCGCAAGCTAACGATGAGCAGTTCTTC.

The gene calls are TRBV5-6 and TRBJ1-3; D gene uncertain. The CDR3 is made up of 14 amino acids. CDR1 is SGHDT and CDR2 is YYEEEE in the germline V gene. Trimming left V 2 bases short and J 3 bases short, with 9 bases between. The CDR3 sequence: CASSFSGRGNTIYF. The CDR3 DNA is TGTGCCAGCAGCTTCTCTGGACGTGGAAACACCATATATTTT.

The rearrangement joins TRBV5-5 to TRBJ2-7, with D perhaps assigned TRBD1 or TRBD2 (5 bases each). CDR1 and CDR2 from the germline V gene are SGHKS and YYEKEE (reference sequence). Trimming pared 0 bases from V and 2 bases from J, leaving 12 bases between. The CDR3 length is 15 residues. The CDR3 region has the DNA TGTGCCAGCAGCTTGGCCGTGGGGGAGACCTACGAGCAGTACTTC. This gives the protein CASSLAVGETYEQYF.

This rearrangement joins TRBV4-2 to TRBJ2-3; 7 nucleotides agree with TRBD1. Germline CDR1 and CDR2: LGHNA and YNFKEQ. The CDR3 has 16 residues. V lost 2 bases, J lost 2 bases, and 7 bases stayed unmatched. The CDR3 loop is CASSQRTGPNTDTQYF. The DNA for the CDR3 is TGTGCCAGCAGCCAACGGACAGGACCCAACACAGATACGCAGTATTTT.

The genes are TRBV6-5 and TRBJ2-1; D may be TRBD2 (6 bases). Looked up from germline, CDR1 is MNHEY and CDR2 is SVGAGI. Trimming removed 2 bases from V and 9 bases from J, with 8 bases in between. The CDR3 is 12 residues long. The CDR3 sequence: CASSYGGVEQFF. In nucleotides, the CDR3 is TGTGCCAGCAGTTACGGCGGGGTTGAGCAGTTCTTC.

The chain employs TRBV9 and TRBJ2-5; D possibly corresponds to TRBD1 (6 bases). Germline V lookup: CDR1 SGDLS, CDR2 YYNGEE. This CDR3 is 14 amino acids long. V lost 0 bases to trimming and J lost 2 bases, with 8 bases between them. The CDR3 nucleotides read TGTGCCAGCAGCGTAGGCGGACAGCAAGAGACCCAGTACTTC. Its translation: CASSVGGQQETQYF.

CDR3 protein: CASSSQSGTGLYEQYF. The DNA for the CDR3 is TGTGCCAGCAGCTCCCAGTCCGGGACGGGTCTCTACGAGCAGTACTTC. The chain couples TRBV9 to TRBJ2-7; possibly TRBD1 or TRBD2 for D (5 bases each). The ends were cut back, 4 bases at V and 3 bases at J, with 20 bases in the middle. This CDR3 has 16 residues. The germline CDR1 and CDR2 sequences are SGDLS and YYNGEE.

CDR3 DNA sequence: TGTGCCAGTAGTATTCTGGGGGTAGGCACAGATACGCAGTATTTT. It yields the protein CASSILGVGTDTQYF. V usage is TRBV19 and J usage is TRBJ2-3, with D perhaps matching TRBD1 or TRBD2 (5 bases each). Trimming took off 3 bases at V and 1 base at J, with 11 bases between the two ends. Germline-derived CDR1 and CDR2 are LNHDA and SQIVND (reference sequence). This CDR3 has 15 residues.

The chain combines TRBV5-6 with TRBJ2-1; 8 bases map to TRBD2. Per the germline V gene, CDR1 is SGHDT and CDR2 is YYEEEE. The V and J ends lost 2 bases and 4 bases, in that order; junction bases with no gene match: 8. This CDR3 is built from 16 residues. The CDR3: CASSFPREGLYNEQFF. CDR3 DNA: TGTGCCAGCAGCTTCCCCCGGGAGGGCCTATACAATGAGCAGTTCTTC.

On this clone: Different DNA sequences within this sample yield the same CDR3. The chain is built from TRBV27 and TRBJ1-2, with D perhaps TRBD1 (5 bases). V dropped 6 bases and J dropped 4 bases, with 18 bases sitting between them. The CDR3 sequence is 15 residues long. The V gene's germline CDR1 is MNHEY and CDR2 SMNVEV (reference sequence). The CDR3 bases are TGTGCCAGCAGCCCTCTTCCAGGGTTGTCCTATGGCTACACCTTC. Translating it yields CASSPLPGLSYGYTF.

The chain is built from TRBV7-9 and TRBJ2-3; 9 bases line up with TRBD1. CDR1 and CDR2 from the germline V gene are SEHNR and FQNEAQ (reference sequence). CDR3 length: 14 residues. The J segment lost 6 bases and the V segment lost 2 bases, leaving 3 bases of the junction unmatched. Here the CDR3 DNA reads TGTGCCAGCAGCTTAACAGGGGGCAGGGATACGCAGTATTTT. Translation: CASSLTGGRDTQYF.

The J gene is TRBJ2-5, the V gene TRBV4-1, with TRBD2 matching 10 bases. The germline CDR1 and CDR2 sequences are MGHRA and YSYEKL. The junction had 5 bases not matched to a gene; V was cut back by 4 bases and J by 0 bases. The CDR3 length is 16 residues. CDR3 sequence (DNA): TGCGCCAGCAGCCCCCCCAGCGGGGGGGACCAAGAGACCCAGTACTTC. Translation: CASSPPSGGDQETQYF.